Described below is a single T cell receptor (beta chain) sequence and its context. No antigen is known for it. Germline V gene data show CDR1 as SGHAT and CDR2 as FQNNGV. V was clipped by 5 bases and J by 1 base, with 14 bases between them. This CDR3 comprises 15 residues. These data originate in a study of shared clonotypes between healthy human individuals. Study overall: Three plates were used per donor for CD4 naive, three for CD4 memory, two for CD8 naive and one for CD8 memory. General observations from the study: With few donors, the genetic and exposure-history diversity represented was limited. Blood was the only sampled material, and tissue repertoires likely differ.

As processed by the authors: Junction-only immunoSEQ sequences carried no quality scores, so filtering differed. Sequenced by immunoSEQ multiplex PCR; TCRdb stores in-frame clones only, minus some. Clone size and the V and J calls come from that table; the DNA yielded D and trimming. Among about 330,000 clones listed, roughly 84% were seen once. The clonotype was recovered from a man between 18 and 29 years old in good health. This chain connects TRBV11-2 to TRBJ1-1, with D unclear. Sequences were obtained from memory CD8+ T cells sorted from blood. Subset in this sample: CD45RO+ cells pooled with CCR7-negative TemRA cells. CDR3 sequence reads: CASSRPVVSNTEAFF. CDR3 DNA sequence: TGTGCCAGCAGCCGTCCGGTTGTCTCGAACACTGAAGCTTTCTTT. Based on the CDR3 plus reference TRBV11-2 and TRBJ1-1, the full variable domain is EAGVAQSPRYKIIEKRQSVAFWCNPISGHATLYWYQQILGQGPKLLIQFQNNGVVDDSQLPKDRFSAERLKGVDSTLKIQPAKLEDSAVYLCASSRPVVSNTEAFFGQGTRLTVV.